This T cell receptor beta chain was observed in a study of blood T cell repertoires in COVID-19 (dated by TCRdb to 2018 to 2020). General notes on the study: Samples covering the acute and convalescent phases of COVID-19 were provided by collaborators in the United States, Italy and Spain. The samples were drawn from the first 160 participants of the ongoing ImmuneRACE study and from about 1,200 subjects provided by 6 global collaborators. Where HLA class I and class II types were available, the types were taken from metadata supplied by the sample provider, not from assay-based typing. Nearly every sample came with metadata listing a de-identified subject ID, COVID-19 status, age in years and sex. Subjects who had been exposed to COVID-19, were actively infected with it, or had recovered from it provided the deeply sampled blood TCRbeta repertoires that made up the dataset. The material from the prospective study consisted of cDNA or gDNA derived from T cells, B-cell-depleted T cells, or PBMCs. The repertoires were released in a freely available public database meant as a resource for research on the immune response to SARS-CoV-2.

General findings and caveats noted by the study authors: The quantity of clinical and demographic metadata differed by source and by participant and was supplied without curation.

Whole blood was collected in K2EDTA tubes by collaborating institutions according to the institutions' own protocols. For TCRbeta analysis, collaborators shipped samples in one of three forms: frozen whole blood, isolated PBMCs, or DNA extracted from either of those sample types. Remarks on this clone: The antigen it binds to is not known. Nothing much larger sits one base from this clone, and base qualities are not available.

TCRbeta CDR3 regions were amplified from genomic DNA by means of the immunoSEQ Assay, a bias-controlled multiplex PCR. The authors' pipeline ran thus. The number of nucleated cells in each sample was estimated by amplification of reference gene primers within the assay. To quantify the absolute abundance of each unique TCRbeta CDR3 rearrangement, sequence reads were collapsed and filtered. For each sample, productive Simpson clonality was calculated by taking the square root of Simpson's diversity index across productive rearrangements. Sourced from immuneACCESS, this table was stored by TCRdb with only in-frame sequences that have V and J called. A share of the clones is absent; for the studies checked, an unresolved V gene accounts for under half, and the remainder has no known explanation. V and J calls and clone size follow that table, whereas D and trimming were derived from the DNA. For this sample there are about 330,000 clones; roughly 90% appear just once. The ten largest account for about 3.9% of the sample.

Relative to germline, V is 4 bases shorter and J is 8 bases shorter, with 17 bases between their ends. The CDR3 spans 14 residues, from the cysteine through the phenylalanine. Only the CDR3 portion is preserved as DNA: 42 bases, with reading frame beginning at the first base. In the germline V gene (reference sequence), CDR1 corresponds to SEHNR and CDR2 to FQNEAQ. The source material was peripheral blood. The source is a woman aged 50 to 65 with active or convalescent COVID-19. The chain was built from TRBV7-9 and TRBJ1-1; the D gene is perhaps TRBD1, from 6 matching bases. The nucleotide sequence reads as follows: TGTGCCAGCAGCTCCGTTCTGGGGGCGATGGAAGCTTTCTTT. Its protein product is CASSSVLGAMEAFF.